This T cell receptor (beta chain) was recovered during a study of blood T cell repertoires in COVID-19. The assay was immunoSEQ multiplex PCR, and TCRdb's table has in-frame clones only and misses some. The data hold over 100,000 clones, with roughly 90% observed a single time. The germline V and J ends were trimmed by 0 bases and 3 bases, with 10 bases remaining between them. Germline V gene lookup returns CDR1 SGDLS and CDR2 YYNGEE. The CDR3 extends over 15 amino acids. The clonotype comes from a human donor in a cohort sampled during active COVID-19. The specimen sequenced was peripheral blood. The chain couples TRBV9 to TRBJ2-1, with D possibly matching TRBD2 (6 bases). The CDR3 region is CASSVGAGSYNEQFF. As DNA, the CDR3 is TGTGCCAGCAGCGTAGGGGCGGGGAGCTACAATGAGCAGTTCTTC.